The T cell receptor beta chain described here comes from a study of Ad26.COV2.S vaccination and SARS-CoV-2 variants (dated by TCRdb to the early 2020s). About the full investigation: Vaccine-arm donors came from COV1001, a multicentre, randomized, double-blind, placebo-controlled phase I-IIa trial of Ad26.COV2.S in healthy adults. Participants in the trial were split at random into five groups of five each, receiving low-dose or high-dose Ad26.COV2.S once or twice, or else placebo on both occasions. TCRbeta repertoire sequencing was used to assess the specificity and breadth of SARS-CoV-2-reactive T cell receptors after Ad26.COV2.S vaccination. A total of 32 samples were included in the TCR-sequenced set, comprising around 19 Ad26.COV2.S vaccine recipients, 5 placebo recipients and 8 SARS-CoV-2 convalescent individuals. Investigators did not know the trial group allocation while performing experiments and assessing outcomes. Ad26.COV2.S was administered intramuscularly at a dose of 5x10^10 or 1x10^11 viral particles, either as one shot or as two shots given 56 days apart. Study-level results and caveats: After vaccination, substantial breadth of spike-specific CD8+ and CD4+ T cell responses was reported. Higher spike-specific TCR breadth was observed in Ad26.COV2.S recipients than in placebo recipients (P = 0.0014). The study was not powered for comparison of responses between vaccine doses or regimens. Non-spike TCR breadth was comparable between vaccine and placebo recipients, consistent with the vaccine containing only spike. It was noted by the authors that total T cell responses may have been underestimated by the TCR breadth and depth analyses.

This specimen's treatment or condition label, interpreted: about 20 received Ad26.COV2.S at low or high dose, single or two shots; about five received placebo; per-sample allocation not given. For vaccine and placebo recipients, the sequenced repertoires came from samples collected on day 63 after the first injection. Between 29 July and 7 August 2020, Cohort 1b enrolled fewer than 30 adults aged 18-55 years at one site in Boston, USA. As a vaccine, Ad26.COV2.S was a replication-incompetent adenovirus type 26 vector that expressed a prefusion-stabilized SARS-CoV-2 spike protein derived from the original Wuhan strain. From its cysteine to its phenylalanine, the CDR3 spans 16 amino acids. Here the CDR3 DNA is all that survives: 48 bases in frame from base 1. Relative to germline, V is missing 3 bases and J is missing 2 bases, with 9 bases of the junction outside any gene match. Reading the germline V gene gives CDR1 SQVTM and CDR2 ANQGSEA.

A remark on this clone: This receptor's antigen is unknown. Within one base of it there is no much larger clone, and no base qualities were kept.

The immunoSEQ Assay was used to sequence TCRbeta CDR3 regions. After extraction, genomic DNA underwent amplification by bias-controlled multiplex PCR, followed by high-throughput sequencing. On the study's bioinformatics: To quantify the absolute abundance of each unique TCRbeta CDR3 region, sequences were collapsed and filtered. T cell fraction was estimated by normalization of TCRbeta template counts to usable DNA, with usable DNA being measured through amplification of reference genes present in all nucleated cells. Repertoire TCRs were annotated as SARS-CoV-2-specific when V gene, CDR3 amino acid sequence and J gene were exactly matched to a known reactive TCR set. MIRA supplied the reference SARS-CoV-2 TCR set, which was filtered for enrichment in COVID-19-positive ImmuneCODE repertoires so that public or cross-reactive TCRs were removed. Based on the MIRA antigens, annotated TCRs were further analysed at the level of specific ORF or position within ORF. Depth was the summed frequency of annotated unique rearrangements, while breadth was defined as annotated unique rearrangements over total unique productive rearrangements. Two-sided Wilcoxon rank-sum tests were used to compare TCR breadth between groups. The table was pulled from immuneACCESS by TCRdb, which kept in-frame rearrangements only. Such tables lose some clones; where checked, under half of the loss comes from unresolved V genes, and the rest has no known cause. The V and J calls and clone size are taken from that table; D and trimming were inferred from the DNA. The sample records roughly 420,000 clones, 88% of which are singletons. 3.5% to 4% of the sample is in the top ten clones.

The source material was peripheral blood, sampled in a trial of Ad26.COV2.S vaccine versus placebo. The source of this sequence is a person aged 18-65 years who received the Ad26.COV2.S COVID-19 vaccine or a placebo. In this chain, TRBV29-1 is recombined with TRBJ2-1, with 8 bases aligning to TRBD2. CDR3 sequence: CSVDPGGGFPYNEQFF. The base sequence is TGCAGCGTTGATCCCGGGGGGGGGTTCCCCTACAATGAGCAGTTCTTC.